Following are 31 T cell receptor beta chains from one sample sequenced in a study of shared clonotypes between healthy human individuals. TCRdb's table, derived via immunoSEQ multiplex PCR, lists solely in-frame clones and lacks some. Of about 2.4 million clones listed, approximately 94% are singletons. Sequenced material: naive CD4+ T cells from PBMCs. Subset in this sample: CD45RA+ positively selected. The receptors come from a man in his late teens or twenties in good health. Some clones in this sample may be carry-over from other donors' samples.

Regarding this clone: The same CDR3 arises from other DNA sequences in this sample as well. The chain has TRBV27 and TRBJ2-1; unclear D gene. The V gene's germline CDR1 is MNHEY and CDR2 SMNVEV (reference sequence). The CDR3 is 11 residues long. Trimming took off 1 base at V and 10 bases at J, with 5 bases between the two ends. The CDR3 DNA reads as TGTGCCAGCAGTTTATTGGGGGAGCAGTTCTTC. Amino acids: CASSLLGEQFF.

The rearrangement links TRBV28 to TRBJ1-2, with 7 bases that match TRBD1. Germline CDR1 is MDHEN and CDR2 is SYDVKM. V lost 6 bases, J lost 8 bases, and 9 bases stayed unmatched. This CDR3 contains 13 residues. The CDR3 bases are TGTGCCAGCAGCCCTCAGGGACAGAGGGGCTACACCTTC. It specifies CASSPQGQRGYTF.

The chain is built from TRBV7-2 and TRBJ2-5; D unclear. Germline V gene sequence: CDR1 SGHTA, CDR2 FQGNSA. Trimming shortened V by 6 bases and J by 1 base, and 12 bases separated the two germline ends. CDR3 length: 14 residues. CDR3 nucleotides: TGTGCCAGCAGTCCCAACAGCCCCCAAGAGACCCAGTACTTC. It codes for CASSPNSPQETQYF. Looking up the rest from reference TRBV7-2 and TRBJ2-5 gives the full variable domain: GAGVSQSPSNKVTEKGKDVELRCDPISGHTALYWYRQSLGQGLEFLIYFQGNSAPDKSGLPSDRFSAERTGGSVSTLTIQRTQQEDSAVYLCASSPNSPQETQYFGPGTRLLVL.

This chain uses TRBV28 with TRBJ1-5; D call uncertain. Trimming cost V 3 bases and J 4 bases, with 16 bases left between them. The CDR3 runs 16 residues. Looked up from germline, CDR1 is MDHEN and CDR2 is SYDVKM. This CDR3 reads CASSFLHTEANQPQHF. The CDR3 DNA sequence: TGTGCCAGCAGTTTCCTTCACACGGAGGCTAATCAGCCCCAGCATTTT.

The V and J genes are TRBV5-1 and TRBJ2-2; 9 bases fit TRBD2. V lost 0 bases, J lost 5 bases, and 11 bases stayed unmatched. Germline assignment: CDR1 SGHRS and CDR2 YFSETQ. The CDR3 runs 18 residues. The CDR3 DNA is TGCGCCAGCAGCTTGGCGGTAGTAGCGGGAGAATGGACCGGGGAGCTGTTTTTT. Protein sequence: CASSLAVVAGEWTGELFF.

V usage is TRBV28 and J usage is TRBJ2-1, with 8 bases identical to TRBD1. The CDR3 loop spans 16 amino acids. Germline trimming cut 6 bases from V and 2 bases from J; bases unmatched to any gene: 9. Germline assignment: CDR1 MDHEN and CDR2 SYDVKM. The CDR3 DNA follows: TGTGCCAGCAGAACCTACACAGGGGGTCCCTACAATGAGCAGTTCTTC. Protein product: CASRTYTGGPYNEQFF.

This chain uses TRBV5-4 with TRBJ2-2, with a possible D match to TRBD2 (6 bases). V shed 4 bases and J shed 6 bases, with 10 bases lying between them. The CDR3 covers 13 residues. CDR1 and CDR2 from the germline V gene are SGHNT and YYREEE (reference sequence). The DNA of the CDR3 is TGTGCCAGCAGCGCTCCTAGCGCCGGGGAGCTGTTTTTT. Amino acids: CASSAPSAGELFF.

The chain combines TRBV7-2 with TRBJ1-6; maybe TRBD1 (5 bases). The CDR3 extends over 14 amino acids. The V gene's germline CDR1 is SGHTA and CDR2 FQGNSA. V lost 1 base to trimming and J lost 9 bases, with 10 bases between them. The CDR3 loop reads CASSLGQGGSPLHF. The CDR3 DNA reads TGTGCCAGCAGCTTAGGTCAGGGAGGTTCACCCCTCCACTTT.

The chain employs TRBV2 and TRBJ2-7; 13 positions match TRBD2. The J segment lost 2 bases and the V segment lost 6 bases, leaving 7 bases of the junction unmatched. The germline V gene has CDR1 SNHLY and CDR2 FYNNEI. The CDR3 is made up of 16 amino acids. CDR3 region: CASSAGLAGLAYEQYF. The CDR3 DNA is TGTGCCAGCAGCGCGGGACTAGCGGGACTAGCCTACGAGCAGTACTTC.

The rearrangement uses TRBV27 and TRBJ2-5; TRBD1 matches at 10 bases. Germline V lookup: CDR1 MNHEY, CDR2 SMNVEV (reference sequence). The length of the CDR3 is 14 residues. V shed 6 bases, J shed 2 bases, and the junction held 3 bases outside the gene matches. CDR3 DNA sequence: TGTGCCAGCAGGGACAGGGGGATACAAGAGACCCAGTACTTC. Translating gives CASRDRGIQETQYF.

J is TRBJ1-5 and V is TRBV5-5; D perhaps matches TRBD1 (5 bases). Trimming shortened V by 4 bases and J by 3 bases, and 14 bases separated the two germline ends. The CDR3 runs 15 residues. Germline-derived CDR1 and CDR2 are SGHKS and YYEKEE (reference sequence). The CDR3 region is CASSLQDRYNQPQHF. As DNA, the CDR3 is TGTGCCAGCAGCCTTCAAGACAGATACAATCAGCCCCAGCATTTT. The entire variable domain, with the rest obtained from reference TRBV5-5 and TRBJ1-5, is as follows: DAGVTQSPTHLIKTRGQQVTLRCSPISGHKSVSWYQQVLGQGPQFIFQYYEKEERGRGNFPDRFSARQFPNYSSELNVNALLLGDSALYLCASSLQDRYNQPQHFGDGTRLSIL.

This clone has a single count. The chain is built from TRBV15 and TRBJ1-1, with D unresolved. This CDR3 contains 13 residues. V was pared by 0 bases and J by 8 bases, with 10 bases between. Germline loops: CDR1 LNHNV, CDR2 YYDKDF (reference sequence). The CDR3 reads CATSRDFGREAFF. CDR3 DNA: TGTGCCACCAGCAGAGATTTTGGTAGGGAAGCTTTCTTT.

The CDR3 bases are TGTGCCAGCAGCTCAAGAGCGGGATCGGGCAATGAGCAGTTCTTC. It codes for CASSSRAGSGNEQFF. The V gene is TRBV11-2, the J gene TRBJ2-1; 7 bases are a match to TRBD2. Trimming removed 4 bases from V and 6 bases from J; junction bases left unmatched: 9. From germline, CDR1 is SGHAT and CDR2 FQNNGV. This CDR3 contains 15 residues.

The rearrangement joins TRBV30 to TRBJ1-4; D remains ambiguous. Between the trimmed V and J ends, which lost 2 bases and 3 bases, there was a span of 7 bases. The CDR3 consists of 13 residues. Germline V gives CDR1 GTSNPN, CDR2 SVGIG (reference sequence). This CDR3 is CAWSNRPNEKLFF. The DNA of the CDR3 is TGTGCCTGGAGTAATAGGCCTAATGAAAAACTGTTTTTT.

This chain connects TRBV5-1 to TRBJ2-7; the D is unclear. Germline V lookup: CDR1 SGHRS, CDR2 YFSETQ. The V end lost 1 base, the J end lost 2 bases, and 10 bases lay between the germline ends. There are 14 residues in the CDR3. CDR3 sequence (DNA): TGCGCCAGCAGCTTGACGTCACCCCCCTACGAGCAGTACTTC. It is translated as CASSLTSPPYEQYF.

The J gene is TRBJ2-6, the V gene TRBV9; 7 bases line up with TRBD2. The CDR3 spans 18 residues. The germline CDR1 and CDR2 sequences are SGDLS and YYNGEE. J gave up 2 bases and V 0 bases, and 8 bases lay outside the gene matches. Written as DNA, the CDR3 is TGTGCCAGCAGCGTAGCTTCCGACGGGAGGCCTGGGGCCAACGTCCTGACTTTC. Its translation is CASSVASDGRPGANVLTF.

The J gene is TRBJ2-2, the V gene TRBV9; D gene ambiguous. The CDR3 has 15 residues. The germline V and J ends were trimmed by 0 bases and 2 bases, with 8 bases remaining between them. Germline-derived CDR1 and CDR2 are SGDLS and YYNGEE. This chain's CDR3 is CASSVAAVNTGELFF. As DNA, the CDR3 is TGTGCCAGCAGCGTAGCGGCGGTTAACACCGGGGAGCTGTTTTTT. Full variable domain (missing parts from reference TRBV9 and TRBJ2-2): DSGVTQTPKHLITATGQRVTLRCSPRSGDLSVYWYQQSLDQGLQFLIQYYNGEERAKGNILERFSAQQFPDLHSELNLSSLELGDSALYFCASSVAAVNTGELFFGEGSRLTVL.

The V and J genes are TRBV6-5 and TRBJ2-1, with D possibly being TRBD2 (5 bases). The length of the CDR3 is 11 residues. V lost 8 bases and J lost 10, with 12 bases in between. CDR1 is MNHEY and CDR2 is SVGAGI in the germline V gene. This CDR3 reads CASGTRREQFF. The DNA for the CDR3 is TGTGCCAGCGGTACTAGGCGAGAGCAGTTCTTC.

V gene TRBV9 combines with J gene TRBJ1-1; 7 bases map to TRBD1. Per the germline V gene, CDR1 is SGDLS and CDR2 is YYNGEE. The V gene end was trimmed by 2 bases and the J gene end by 1 base; junction bases not matched to a gene: 8. The CDR3 length is 16 residues. The CDR3 DNA sequence: TGTGCCAGCAGCGTCAAAGACAGGGTCTCGAACACTGAAGCTTTCTTT. Translation gives CASSVKDRVSNTEAFF.

V is TRBV2 and J is TRBJ1-4; TRBD1 aligns across 7 bases. The CDR3 loop spans 15 amino acids. CDR1 is SNHLY, CDR2 FYNNEI, per germline. Unmatched junction bases numbered 6, after V lost 6 bases and J lost 2 bases. CDR3 region: CASRDPQGTNEKLFF. The CDR3 DNA reads TGTGCCAGCAGGGATCCACAGGGGACTAATGAAAAACTGTTTTTT.

A single count supports this clone. J is TRBJ2-3 and V is TRBV7-2; tentatively, D is TRBD2 (5 bases). Trimming shortened V by 5 bases and J by 7 bases, and 13 bases separated the two germline ends. CDR3 length: 13 residues. Germline CDR1 SGHTA, CDR2 FQGNSA. Written as DNA, the CDR3 is TGTGCCAGCAGCCAGGAGAGCGGAAATACGCAGTATTTT. As protein: CASSQESGNTQYF.

The chain is built from TRBV28 and TRBJ1-2; D ambiguous. V shed 7 bases and J shed 0 bases, with 9 bases lying between them. The germline V gene has CDR1 MDHEN and CDR2 SYDVKM. The CDR3 runs 13 residues. CDR3 loop: CASITGPNYGYTF. CDR3 sequence (DNA): TGTGCCAGCATCACGGGTCCTAACTATGGCTACACCTTC.

The DNA of the CDR3 is TGTGCCAGCAGCTTTGGGACAGCTCTTTCTAACTATGGCTACACCTTC. It codes for CASSFGTALSNYGYTF. The chain couples TRBV7-9 to TRBJ1-2; TRBD1 agrees at 7 bases. J was trimmed by 0 bases and V by 3 bases; bases with no gene match: 7. The length of the CDR3 is 16 residues. Looked up from germline, CDR1 is SEHNR and CDR2 is FQNEAQ (reference sequence).

V gene TRBV9 combines with J gene TRBJ1-3, with TRBD1 as a possible D gene (5 bases). The CDR3 length is 16 residues. V was shortened by 0 bases and J by 3 bases, with 13 bases between the two germline ends. Germline-derived CDR1 and CDR2 are SGDLS and YYNGEE. In DNA, the CDR3 is TGTGCCAGCAGCGTAGCTGAGACAGATTATGGAAACACCATATATTTT. Protein product: CASSVAETDYGNTIYF. Full variable domain (outside the CDR3, taken from reference TRBV9 and TRBJ1-3): DSGVTQTPKHLITATGQRVTLRCSPRSGDLSVYWYQQSLDQGLQFLIQYYNGEERAKGNILERFSAQQFPDLHSELNLSSLELGDSALYFCASSVAETDYGNTIYFGEGSWLTVV.

The V and J genes are TRBV6-6 and TRBJ2-1; D is unresolved. Looked up from germline, CDR1 is MNHNY and CDR2 is SVGAGI (reference sequence). Trimming pared 9 bases from V and 0 bases from J, leaving 6 bases between. The CDR3 is 12 amino acids. Here the CDR3 DNA reads TGTGCCAGTCAACGCTCCTACAATGAGCAGTTCTTC. It is translated as CASQRSYNEQFF.

The CDR3 here is CASSVSGTTNEQFF. CDR3 nucleotide sequence: TGTGCCAGCAGCGTATCCGGGACTACGAATGAGCAGTTCTTC. This chain uses TRBV7-3 with TRBJ2-1; 7 bases line up with TRBD2. This CDR3 has 14 amino acids. With 5 bases clipped from V and 7 bases from J, the junction kept 8 bases outside the gene matches. Germline V gene sequence: CDR1 SGHTA, CDR2 FQGTGA. Full variable domain (rest looked up from reference TRBV7-3 and TRBJ2-1): GAGVSQTPSNKVTEKGKYVELRCDPISGHTALYWYRQSLGQGPEFLIYFQGTGAADDSGLPNDRFFAVRPEGSVSTLKIQRTERGDSAVYLCASSVSGTTNEQFFGPGTRLTVL.

The chain employs TRBV4-1 and TRBJ2-1, with TRBD2 identical over 8 bases. The length of the CDR3 is 21 residues. The trim removed 4 bases at V and 2 bases at J, leaving 22 bases unmatched. Germline CDR1 reads MGHRA; CDR2 reads YSYEKL. The DNA for the CDR3 is TGCGCCAGCAGCCGCGATATGTGGCTAGCGGGCGCTATACCCGCCTACAATGAGCAGTTCTTC. Translated, it gives CASSRDMWLAGAIPAYNEQFF.

CDR3 protein: CASSQGVVSSAETQYF. The CDR3 DNA is TGTGCCAGCAGCCAAGGCGTAGTCAGCAGTGCGGAGACCCAGTACTTC. V and J are TRBV4-2 and TRBJ2-5; D is undetermined. Trimming took 1 base from V and 5 from J, leaving 17 bases between them. The CDR3 has 16 amino acids. Germline loops: CDR1 LGHNA, CDR2 YNFKEQ.

The rearrangement links TRBV30 to TRBJ2-7, with D tentatively TRBD1 or TRBD2 (7 bases each). The CDR3 runs to 12 residues. Trimming pared 2 bases from V and 6 bases from J, leaving 11 bases between. Germline loops: CDR1 GTSNPN, CDR2 SVGIG (reference sequence). Written as DNA, the CDR3 is TGTGCCTGGAGTCAGGGGGAGGGCGAGCAGTACTTC. The encoded protein is CAWSQGEGEQYF.

The rearrangement uses TRBV7-2 and TRBJ1-2; no clear D. This CDR3 region has 12 residues. Trimming shortened V by 5 bases and J by 5 bases, and 9 bases separated the two germline ends. CDR1 and CDR2 (germline): SGHTA, FQGNSA. Here the CDR3 DNA reads TGTGCCAGCAGCCCGTACGGGTATGGCTACACCTTC. Translating gives CASSPYGYGYTF. The variable domain in full, with the rest retrieved from reference TRBV7-2 and TRBJ1-2, is GAGVSQSPSNKVTEKGKDVELRCDPISGHTALYWYRQSLGQGLEFLIYFQGNSAPDKSGLPSDRFSAERTGGSVSTLTIQRTQQEDSAVYLCASSPYGYGYTFGSGTRLTVV.

The V gene is TRBV5-1, the J gene TRBJ2-7; unclear D gene. Germline-derived CDR1 and CDR2 are SGHRS and YFSETQ. Trimming pared 5 bases from V and 3 bases from J, leaving 18 bases between. This CDR3 spans 15 amino acids. DNA of the CDR3: TGCGCCAGCAGTAATGGGGATGAATTAATCTACGAGCAGTACTTC. Translation gives CASSNGDELIYEQYF.